Presented here are 8 T cell receptor beta chains from one specimen sequenced in a study of cytomegalovirus exposure and HLA in healthy donors. The PCR made use of 60 Vbeta and 13 Jbeta primers. TCRdb keeps only in-frame clones here, not all; method: immunoSEQ multiplex PCR. The sample consists of over 200,000 clones, about 84% of them appearing once. Sequenced material: PBMCs. The receptors here all came from a human donor in good health.

The chain recombines TRBV5-1 with TRBJ1-2, with TRBD1 identical over 7 bases. Germline V CDR1 and CDR2: SGHRS, YFSETQ. V lost 4 bases and J lost 2; bases outside the gene matches: 2. This CDR3 is 13 amino acids long. The CDR3, as DNA: TGCGCCAGCAGCCGGGACAGCAACTATGGCTACACCTTC. Protein product: CASSRDSNYGYTF.

The chain is built from TRBV11-2 and TRBJ2-1; 7 bases match TRBD2. Germline assignment: CDR1 SGHAT and CDR2 FQNNGV. V was pared by 0 bases and J by 4 bases, with 6 bases of the junction left unmatched. The CDR3 extends over 16 amino acids. The CDR3, as DNA: TGTGCCAGCAGCTTAGAGCGGCCTAGCGGTTACAATGAGCAGTTCTTC. It is translated as CASSLERPSGYNEQFF.

This rearrangement joins TRBV6-4 to TRBJ2-1; 10 positions agree with TRBD2. With V trimmed by 4 bases and J by 8 bases, 8 bases remained unmatched. This CDR3 region has 15 residues. The V gene's germline CDR1 is MRHNA and CDR2 SNTAGT. The CDR3 DNA follows: TGTGCCAGCAGTGGCATAGCGGGAGGAGGCGATGAGCAGTTCTTC. Translated, it gives CASSGIAGGGDEQFF.

In DNA form, the CDR3 reads TGTGCCACGGGACAGGGGAACTCCTACGAGCAGTACTTC. The encoded protein is CATGQGNSYEQYF. The chain couples TRBV6-6 to TRBJ2-7; 10 positions match TRBD1. This CDR3 is 13 amino acids long. Germline assignment: CDR1 MNHNY and CDR2 SVGAGI (reference sequence). The V segment lost 10 bases and the J segment 0 bases; nucleotides outside the gene matches: 3.

The chain has TRBV29-1 and TRBJ2-3; D is possibly TRBD1 (5 bases). The CDR3 is 14 amino acids. The germline V gene encodes CDR1 SQVTM and CDR2 ANQGSEA. The ends were cut back, 4 bases at V and 2 bases at J, with 13 bases in the middle. CDR3 protein: CSVGGGNPTDTQYF. The CDR3 DNA is TGCAGCGTTGGGGGCGGAAACCCCACAGATACGCAGTATTTT.

The rearrangement uses TRBV28 and TRBJ2-7; 8 positions agree with TRBD1. CDR1 is MDHEN, CDR2 SYDVKM, per germline. This CDR3 region has 14 residues. Unmatched junction bases numbered 4, after V lost 2 bases and J lost 4 bases. For the CDR3, the DNA is TGTGCCAGCAGTTTAGGACAGGGCAGGTACGAGCAGTACTTC. Translated: CASSLGQGRYEQYF.

This chain joins TRBV9 and TRBJ1-4; D remains unclear. The germline V gene encodes CDR1 SGDLS and CDR2 YYNGEE. Trimming took 0 bases from V and 4 from J, leaving 10 bases between them. This CDR3 spans 15 amino acids. The CDR3 spells CASSVEEGLNEKLFF. The CDR3, as DNA: TGTGCCAGCAGCGTAGAGGAGGGCCTTAATGAAAAACTGTTTTTT.

Only a few counts were recorded for this clone. This chain connects TRBV2 to TRBJ2-7; 7 positions agree with TRBD2. Trimming took 5 bases from V and 4 from J; bases not matched to a gene: 14. This CDR3 spans 16 amino acids. Germline assignment: CDR1 SNHLY and CDR2 FYNNEI. The CDR3 sequence is CASSTWASGLGYEQYF. The CDR3 DNA reads TGTGCCAGCAGTACTTGGGCTAGCGGCTTGGGGTACGAGCAGTACTTC.